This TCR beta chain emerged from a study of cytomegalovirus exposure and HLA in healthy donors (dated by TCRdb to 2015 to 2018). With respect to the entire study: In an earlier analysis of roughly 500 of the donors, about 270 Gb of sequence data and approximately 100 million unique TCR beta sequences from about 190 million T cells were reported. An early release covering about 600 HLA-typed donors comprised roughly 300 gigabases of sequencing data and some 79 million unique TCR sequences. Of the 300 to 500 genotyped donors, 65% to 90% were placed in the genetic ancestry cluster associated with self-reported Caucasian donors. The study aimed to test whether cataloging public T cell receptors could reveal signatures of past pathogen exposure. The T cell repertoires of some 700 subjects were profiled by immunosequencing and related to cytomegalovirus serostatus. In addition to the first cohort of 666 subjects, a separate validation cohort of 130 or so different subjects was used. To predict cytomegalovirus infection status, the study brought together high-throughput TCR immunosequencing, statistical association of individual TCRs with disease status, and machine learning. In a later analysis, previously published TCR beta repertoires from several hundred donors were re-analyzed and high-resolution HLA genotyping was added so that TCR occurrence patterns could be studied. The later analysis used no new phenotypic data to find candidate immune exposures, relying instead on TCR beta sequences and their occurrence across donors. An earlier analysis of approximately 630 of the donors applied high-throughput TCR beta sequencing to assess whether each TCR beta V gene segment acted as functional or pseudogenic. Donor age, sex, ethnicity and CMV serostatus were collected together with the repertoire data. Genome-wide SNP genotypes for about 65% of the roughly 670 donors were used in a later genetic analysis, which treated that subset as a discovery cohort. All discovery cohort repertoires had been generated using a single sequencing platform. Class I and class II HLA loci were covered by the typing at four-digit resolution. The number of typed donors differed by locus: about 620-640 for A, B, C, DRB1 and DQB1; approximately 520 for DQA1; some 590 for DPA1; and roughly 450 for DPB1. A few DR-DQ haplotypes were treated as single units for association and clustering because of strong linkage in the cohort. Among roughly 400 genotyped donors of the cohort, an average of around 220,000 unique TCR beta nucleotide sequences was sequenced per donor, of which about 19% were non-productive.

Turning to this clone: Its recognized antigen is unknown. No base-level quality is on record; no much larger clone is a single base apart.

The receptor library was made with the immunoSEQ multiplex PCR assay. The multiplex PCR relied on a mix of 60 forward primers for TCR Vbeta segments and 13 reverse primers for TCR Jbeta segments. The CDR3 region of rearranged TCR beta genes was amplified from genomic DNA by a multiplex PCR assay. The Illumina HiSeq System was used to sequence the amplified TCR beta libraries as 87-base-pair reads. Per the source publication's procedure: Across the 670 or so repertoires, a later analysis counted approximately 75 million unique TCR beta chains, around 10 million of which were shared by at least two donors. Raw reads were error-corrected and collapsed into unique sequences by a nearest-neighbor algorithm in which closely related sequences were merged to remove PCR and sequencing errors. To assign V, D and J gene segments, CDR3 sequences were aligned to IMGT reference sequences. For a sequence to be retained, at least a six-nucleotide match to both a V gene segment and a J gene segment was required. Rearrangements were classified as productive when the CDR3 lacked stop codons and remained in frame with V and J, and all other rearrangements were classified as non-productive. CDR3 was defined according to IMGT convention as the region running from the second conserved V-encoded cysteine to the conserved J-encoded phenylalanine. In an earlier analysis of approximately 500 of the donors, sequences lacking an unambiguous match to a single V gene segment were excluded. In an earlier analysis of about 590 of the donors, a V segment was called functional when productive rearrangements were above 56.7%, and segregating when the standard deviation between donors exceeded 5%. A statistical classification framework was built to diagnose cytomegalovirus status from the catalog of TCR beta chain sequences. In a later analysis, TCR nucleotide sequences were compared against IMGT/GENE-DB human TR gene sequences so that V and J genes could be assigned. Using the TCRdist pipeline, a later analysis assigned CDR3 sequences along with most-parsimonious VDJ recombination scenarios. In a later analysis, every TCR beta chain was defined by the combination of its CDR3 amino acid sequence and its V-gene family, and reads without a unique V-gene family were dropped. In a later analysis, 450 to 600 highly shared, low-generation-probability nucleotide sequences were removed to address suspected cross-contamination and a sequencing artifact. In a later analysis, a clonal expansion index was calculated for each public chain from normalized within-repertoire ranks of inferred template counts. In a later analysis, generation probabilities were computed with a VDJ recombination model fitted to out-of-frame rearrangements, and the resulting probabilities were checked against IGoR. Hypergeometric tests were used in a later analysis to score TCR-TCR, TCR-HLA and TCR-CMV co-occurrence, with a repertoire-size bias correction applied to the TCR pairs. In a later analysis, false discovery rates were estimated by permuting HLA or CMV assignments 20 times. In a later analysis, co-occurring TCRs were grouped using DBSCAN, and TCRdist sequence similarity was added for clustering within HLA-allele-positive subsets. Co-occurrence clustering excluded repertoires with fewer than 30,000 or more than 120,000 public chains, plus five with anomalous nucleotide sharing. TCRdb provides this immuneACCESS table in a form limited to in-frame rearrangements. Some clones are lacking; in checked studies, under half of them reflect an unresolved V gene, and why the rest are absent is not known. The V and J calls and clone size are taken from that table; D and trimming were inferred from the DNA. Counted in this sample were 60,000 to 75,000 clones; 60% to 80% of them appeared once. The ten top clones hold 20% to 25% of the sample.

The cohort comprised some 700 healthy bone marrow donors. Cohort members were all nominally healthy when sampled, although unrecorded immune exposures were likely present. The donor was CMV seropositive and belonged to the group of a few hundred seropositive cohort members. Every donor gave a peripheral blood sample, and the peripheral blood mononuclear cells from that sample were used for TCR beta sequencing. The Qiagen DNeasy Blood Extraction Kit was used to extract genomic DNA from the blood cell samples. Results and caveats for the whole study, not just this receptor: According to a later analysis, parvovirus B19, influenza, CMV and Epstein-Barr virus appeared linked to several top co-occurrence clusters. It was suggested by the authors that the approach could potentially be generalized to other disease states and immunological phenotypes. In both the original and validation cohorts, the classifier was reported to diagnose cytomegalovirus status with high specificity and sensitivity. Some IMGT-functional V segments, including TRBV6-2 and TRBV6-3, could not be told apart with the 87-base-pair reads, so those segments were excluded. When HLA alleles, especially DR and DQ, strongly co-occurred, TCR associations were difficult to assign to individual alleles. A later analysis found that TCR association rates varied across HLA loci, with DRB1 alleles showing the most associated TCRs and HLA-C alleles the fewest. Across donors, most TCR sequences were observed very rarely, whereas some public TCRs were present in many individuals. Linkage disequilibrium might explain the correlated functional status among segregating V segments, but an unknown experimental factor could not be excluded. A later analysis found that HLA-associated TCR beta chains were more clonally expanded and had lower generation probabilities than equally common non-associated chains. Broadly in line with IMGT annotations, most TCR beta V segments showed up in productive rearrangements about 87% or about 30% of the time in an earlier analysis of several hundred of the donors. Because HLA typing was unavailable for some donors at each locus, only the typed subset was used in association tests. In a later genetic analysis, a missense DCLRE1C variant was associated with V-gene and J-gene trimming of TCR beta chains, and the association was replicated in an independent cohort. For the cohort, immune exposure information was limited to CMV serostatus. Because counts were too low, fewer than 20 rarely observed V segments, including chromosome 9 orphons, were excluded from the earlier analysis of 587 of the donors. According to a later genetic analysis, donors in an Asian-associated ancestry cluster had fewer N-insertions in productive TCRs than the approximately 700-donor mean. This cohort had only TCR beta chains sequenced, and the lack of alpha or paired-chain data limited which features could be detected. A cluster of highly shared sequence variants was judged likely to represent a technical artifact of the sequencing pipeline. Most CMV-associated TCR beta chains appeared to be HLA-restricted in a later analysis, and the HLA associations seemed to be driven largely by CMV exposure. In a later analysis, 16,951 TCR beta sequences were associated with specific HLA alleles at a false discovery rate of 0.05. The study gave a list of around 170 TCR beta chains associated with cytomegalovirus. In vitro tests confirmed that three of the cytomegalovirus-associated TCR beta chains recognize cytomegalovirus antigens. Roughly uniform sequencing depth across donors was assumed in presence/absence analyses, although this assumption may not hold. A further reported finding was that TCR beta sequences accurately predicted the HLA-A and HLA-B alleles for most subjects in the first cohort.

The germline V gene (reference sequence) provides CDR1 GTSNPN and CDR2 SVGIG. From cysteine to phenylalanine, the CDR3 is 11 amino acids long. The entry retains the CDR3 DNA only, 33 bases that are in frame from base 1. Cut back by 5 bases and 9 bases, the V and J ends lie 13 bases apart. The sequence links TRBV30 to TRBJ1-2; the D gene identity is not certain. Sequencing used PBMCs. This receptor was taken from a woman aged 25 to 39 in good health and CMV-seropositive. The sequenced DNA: TGTGCCTGGGCGGAATATCAAAGCTACACCTTC. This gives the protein CAWAEYQSYTF.